This TCR beta chain was sequenced during a study of beta chain features in type 1 diabetes. For the study at large: No age, gender or cell yield differences were seen between patients and healthy donors.

The CDR3 has 14 amino acids. Trimming stripped 2 bases from V and 1 base from J, with 8 bases between. CDR1 is GTSNPN and CDR2 is SVGIG in the germline V gene (reference sequence). Researchers reported sorting CD4+ naive, central memory, regulatory and stem cell-like memory cells via CD45RO/CCR7/CD25/CD127/CD95/CD27. Study results and caveats: All four CD4+ subsets of Type 1 diabetes patients contained TCRB CDR3s that were moderately but significantly shorter. The question left open here concerned HLA type influencing TCRB rearrangement.

All of the isolated RNA was reverse transcribed, so expressed TCRB transcripts were sequenced. There were 3 million to 4 million reads on average in the naive, central memory and regulatory T cell samples. The data were produced by immunoSEQ multiplex PCR, yet TCRdb's version contains in-frame clones alone and is incomplete. The table has roughly 730,000 clones, around an eighth seen once. This clone was counted between two and nine times. Its cognate antigen is unknown. Specimen: naive CD4+ T cells from blood. The chain links TRBV30 to TRBJ2-2; the D is unclear. The source is a man in his late teens or twenties with type 1 diabetes. CDR3 DNA sequence: TGTGCCTGGAGTCCTCCTCAGAACACCGGGGAGCTGTTTTTT. Translating it yields CAWSPPQNTGELFF.